The 27 T cell receptor beta chains in this list originate from one sample, sequenced in a study of memory CD4+ T cells and cytomegalovirus serostatus. Method: immunoSEQ multiplex PCR; TCRdb's copy keeps in-frame clones and lacks some. The data contain about 25,000 clones, approximately 75% of them singletons. Single viable CD3+CD4+CD8-CD45RO+ cells were sorted as the memory CD4+ T cells. Sequencing was performed on memory CD4+ T cells from blood. The source of these receptors is an adult in good health and CMV-seronegative.

The V gene is TRBV19, the J gene TRBJ1-5; weak D call: TRBD1 (5 bases). Germline CDR1 reads LNHDA; CDR2 reads SQIVND (reference sequence). Trimming took 4 bases from V and 2 from J, leaving 9 bases between them. This CDR3 is built from 14 residues. DNA of the CDR3: TGTGCCAGTAGTACCAGGGTCCGCAATCAGCCCCAGCATTTT. Amino acid sequence: CASSTRVRNQPQHF. Full variable domain (rest looked up from reference TRBV19 and TRBJ1-5): DGGITQSPKYLFRKEGQNVTLSCEQNLNHDAMYWYRQDPGQGLRLIYYSQIVNDFQKGDIAEGYSVSREKKESFPLTVTSAQKNPTAFYLCASSTRVRNQPQHFGDGTRLSIL.

Here the CDR3 DNA reads TGTGCCAGCAGTTCGTCCGGAGATTACCTCTCCTACGAGCAGTACTTC. This sequence encodes CASSSSGDYLSYEQYF. The rearrangement links TRBV28 to TRBJ2-7; D uncertain. There are 16 residues in the CDR3. V lost 4 bases to trimming and J lost 0 bases, with 16 bases between them. Germline CDR1 is MDHEN and CDR2 is SYDVKM.

This clone was detected only a few times. The chain is built from TRBV19 and TRBJ1-5; TRBD1 matches 9 bases. The CDR3 totals 17 residues. Germline V gene lookup returns CDR1 LNHDA and CDR2 SQIVND (reference sequence). Trimming at V came to 2 bases and at J to 2 bases, leaving 7 bases not matched to a gene. For the CDR3, the DNA is TGTGCCAGTAGTATACCCGGGACAGGGCGAGGCAATCAGCCCCAGCATTTT. It translates to CASSIPGTGRGNQPQHF.

This clone was seen more than once but under ten times. The gene calls are TRBV6-1 and TRBJ2-7; perhaps TRBD2 as D (6 bases). The CDR3 has 15 residues. Deletions cut 8 bases from V and 5 bases from J, with 22 bases between. Germline V gene lookup returns CDR1 MNHNS and CDR2 SASEGT. The CDR3 DNA is TGTGCCAGCTCCTCCGCCGGCGGGACGAGAAACGAGCAGTACTTC. Its protein is CASSSAGGTRNEQYF.

The chain carries TRBV6-4 and TRBJ2-7; D remains ambiguous. V lost 0 bases to trimming and J lost 7 bases, with 13 bases between them. The length of the CDR3 is 14 residues. Looked up from germline, CDR1 is MRHNA and CDR2 is SNTAGT. CDR3 loop: CASSDSGTTGEQYF. DNA for the CDR3: TGTGCCAGCAGTGACTCGGGTACGACCGGAGAGCAGTACTTC.

The V and J genes are TRBV28 and TRBJ2-4, with D tentatively TRBD1 (6 bases). The CDR3 is made up of 12 amino acids. The V and J ends lost 5 bases and 8 bases respectively, with 10 bases between them. Germline lookup yields CDR1 MDHEN and CDR2 SYDVKM. The CDR3 spells CASSPRGDIQYF. DNA for the CDR3: TGTGCCAGCAGTCCCAGGGGAGACATTCAGTACTTC.

The chain is built from TRBV28 and TRBJ2-7; 8 bases agree with TRBD2. CDR1 is MDHEN, CDR2 SYDVKM, per germline. CDR3 length: 15 residues. J gave up 0 bases and V 2 bases, and 3 bases lay outside the gene matches. The CDR3 region has the DNA TGTGCCAGCAGTTTAACTAGCGGAATCTCCTACGAGCAGTACTTC. Its protein is CASSLTSGISYEQYF.

The gene calls are TRBV14 and TRBJ2-4; 11 bases agree with TRBD2. With V trimmed by 4 bases and J by 7 bases, 9 bases remained unmatched. This CDR3 is built from 16 residues. Germline-derived CDR1 and CDR2 are SGHDN and FVKESK. DNA for the CDR3: TGTGCCAGCAGCCCCTCACTAGCGGGAGCTGGTAACATTCAGTACTTC. It yields the protein CASSPSLAGAGNIQYF.

The chain is built from TRBV9 and TRBJ1-5; tentative D call: TRBD1 (5 bases). V was pared by 4 bases and J by 0 bases, with 11 bases between. Per germline, CDR1 SGDLS and CDR2 YYNGEE. This CDR3 comprises 15 residues. The CDR3 DNA is TGTGCCAGCAGCTGGGACGGCGATAGCAATCAGCCCCAGCATTTT. Translating gives CASSWDGDSNQPQHF.

This sequence joins TRBV27 and TRBJ1-2; 9 bases are shared with TRBD1. Germline V gives CDR1 MNHEY, CDR2 SMNVEV (reference sequence). The CDR3 contains 13 residues. V lost 4 bases to trimming and J lost 8 bases; unmatched junction nucleotides: 5. The chain's CDR3 is CASSSGQGTGYTF. CDR3 nucleotides: TGTGCCAGCAGTTCGGGACAGGGTACCGGCTACACCTTC.

The J gene is TRBJ1-1, the V gene TRBV10-3; D unresolved. Trimming left V 4 bases short and J 1 base short, with 7 bases between. This CDR3 has 13 amino acids. Germline loops: CDR1 ENHRY, CDR2 SYGVKD. This chain's CDR3 is CAISGAANTEAFF. The CDR3 nucleotides are TGTGCCATCAGTGGGGCAGCGAACACTGAAGCTTTCTTT.

The chain uses TRBV29-1 and TRBJ2-7, with TRBD2 as a possible D gene (5 bases). This CDR3 has 15 residues. V lost 3 bases and J 1 base, leaving 16 bases between the germline ends. Germline CDR1 SQVTM, CDR2 ANQGSEA. Written as DNA, the CDR3 is TGCAGCGTTGACTTTCTCCGGGGAGAGTCCTACGAGCAGTACTTC. Amino acid sequence: CSVDFLRGESYEQYF.

The chain carries TRBV6-5 and TRBJ1-3; D call uncertain. The CDR3 loop spans 11 amino acids. Trimming left V 6 bases short and J 5 bases short, with 5 bases between. The germline gives CDR1 MNHEY, CDR2 SVGAGI. The CDR3 region has the DNA TGTGCCAGCAGGGCCAGAAACACCATATATTTT. Translating gives CASRARNTIYF.

This sequence joins TRBV28 and TRBJ1-2; D is ambiguous. Germline V gives CDR1 MDHEN, CDR2 SYDVKM. Between the trimmed V and J ends, which lost 5 bases and 2 bases, there was a span of 6 bases. CDR3 size: 12 residues. CDR3 region: CASSPGNYGYTF. In DNA, the CDR3 is TGTGCCAGCAGTCCCGGGAACTATGGCTACACCTTC.

This clone was detected once. The chain combines TRBV25-1 with TRBJ1-2, with D maybe TRBD1 (5 bases). The V gene's germline CDR1 is MGHDK and CDR2 SYGVNS. Trimming removed 1 base from V and 4 bases from J, with 13 bases in between. This CDR3 has 15 residues. The DNA of the CDR3 is TGTGCCAGCAGTGAATGGGCAGAGGGGCTCTATGGCTACACCTTC. Translated, it gives CASSEWAEGLYGYTF.

The chain recombines TRBV7-2 with TRBJ2-1; D assignment may be TRBD1 or TRBD2 (5 bases each). CDR3 length: 13 amino acids. The V gene lost 2 bases and the J gene lost 9 bases, with 11 bases spanning the gap. Germline CDR1 reads SGHTA; CDR2 reads FQGNSA. As DNA, the CDR3 is TGTGCCAGCAGCTTAAGCAGGGACCTTGAGCAGTTCTTC. It yields the protein CASSLSRDLEQFF.

The CDR3: CASSTGTARETQYF. The DNA for the CDR3 is TGTGCCAGCAGTACCGGGACAGCTCGGGAGACCCAGTACTTC. The rearrangement uses TRBV6-5 and TRBJ2-5; the match to TRBD1 covers 7 bases. Trimming took 5 bases from V and 5 from J; bases not matched to a gene: 8. Per the germline V gene, CDR1 is MNHEY and CDR2 is SVGAGI. The CDR3 has 14 amino acids.

The genes are TRBV30 and TRBJ2-2; 7 bases agree with TRBD2. V shed 2 bases and J 1 base; nucleotides not matched to a gene: 1. The CDR3 loop spans 14 amino acids. The germline V gene has CDR1 GTSNPN and CDR2 SVGIG (reference sequence). This CDR3 is CAWSREGNTGELFF. For the CDR3, the DNA is TGTGCCTGGAGTAGGGAGGGGAACACCGGGGAGCTGTTTTTT.

The chain couples TRBV7-9 to TRBJ2-3; D not certain. With 1 base removed from V and 6 bases from J, the gap between germline ends came to 14 bases. The CDR3 covers 15 residues. The germline gives CDR1 SEHNR, CDR2 FQNEAQ (reference sequence). The CDR3 nucleotides are TGTGCCAGCAGCTTAGTCCTCGGAAACCGCGATACGCAGTATTTT. This encodes CASSLVLGNRDTQYF. Drawing the rest from reference TRBV7-9 and TRBJ2-3, the complete variable domain is DTGVSQNPRHKITKRGQNVTFRCDPISEHNRLYWYRQTLGQGPEFLTYFQNEAQLEKSRLLSDRFSAERPKGSFSTLEIQRTEQGDSAMYLCASSLVLGNRDTQYFGPGTRLTVL.

This clone counts as medium-sized. The chain carries TRBV4-2 and TRBJ1-1, with unresolved D. Germline CDR1 LGHNA, CDR2 YNFKEQ. The V and J ends lost 4 bases and 2 bases respectively, with 8 bases between them. The CDR3 totals 13 residues. The CDR3 reads CASSLVPNTEAFF. The DNA for the CDR3 is TGTGCCAGCAGCCTAGTTCCCAACACTGAAGCTTTCTTT.

The J gene is TRBJ2-7, the V gene TRBV10-3; 8 positions match TRBD2. Germline assignment: CDR1 ENHRY and CDR2 SYGVKD. The V and J ends lost 9 bases and 4 bases, in that order; junction bases with no gene match: 14. The CDR3 loop spans 15 amino acids. The CDR3 loop reads CAIAGALRNEYEQYF. CDR3 coding DNA: TGTGCCATAGCGGGAGCCCTTCGTAACGAGTACGAGCAGTACTTC.

V usage is TRBV11-3 and J usage is TRBJ2-3, with D unresolved. V was trimmed by 1 base and J by 0 bases, leaving 5 bases between them. The CDR3 length is 14 residues. Germline CDR1 is SGHNT and CDR2 is YENEEA. Here the CDR3 reads CASSLAESTDTQYF. CDR3 nucleotide sequence: TGTGCCAGCAGCTTAGCGGAGAGCACAGATACGCAGTATTTT.

The rearrangement links TRBV11-2 to TRBJ1-2, with a possible D match to TRBD1 (5 bases). The V gene's germline CDR1 is SGHAT and CDR2 FQNNGV. V lost 1 base to trimming and J lost 2 bases, with 8 bases between them. The CDR3 sequence is 14 residues long. CDR3 sequence reads: CASSLGTGNYGYTF. CDR3 in DNA: TGTGCCAGCAGCTTAGGTACAGGAAACTATGGCTACACCTTC.

The chain is built from TRBV28 and TRBJ2-7; D may be TRBD2 (6 bases). Per germline, CDR1 MDHEN and CDR2 SYDVKM. Trimming removed 5 bases from V and 7 bases from J, with 18 bases in between. This CDR3 comprises 14 residues. The CDR3 coding sequence is TGTGCCAGCAGTCCCGGCGGGGCCCGAGCGGAGCAGTACTTC. Translated, it gives CASSPGGARAEQYF.

This clone was recorded once. The chain links TRBV6-5 to TRBJ2-7; 10 nucleotides line up with TRBD2. The CDR3 runs 15 residues. The germline gives CDR1 MNHEY, CDR2 SVGAGI. With V trimmed by 6 bases and J by 7 bases, 12 bases remained unmatched. CDR3 protein: CASSRESSGRSEQYF. CDR3 DNA: TGTGCCAGCAGCCGTGAAAGTAGCGGGAGGTCTGAGCAGTACTTC.

CDR3: CASSQPNFRAFF. DNA for the CDR3: TGTGCCAGCAGCCAACCAAACTTCAGGGCTTTCTTT. This chain connects TRBV4-2 to TRBJ1-1; no definite D call. Germline values: CDR1 LGHNA, CDR2 YNFKEQ. This CDR3 contains 12 residues. Trimming took off 2 bases at V and 11 bases at J, with 12 bases between the two ends.

This chain links TRBV5-1 with TRBJ1-6; possible D gene TRBD1, 5 bases. This CDR3 spans 16 amino acids. V shed 7 bases and J shed 0 bases, with 14 bases lying between them. Germline-derived CDR1 and CDR2 are SGHRS and YFSETQ. The CDR3 coding sequence is TGCGCCAGCCTTACAGGACCAAACTCCTATAATTCACCCCTCCACTTT. It codes for CASLTGPNSYNSPLHF.